These T cell receptor beta chains were read from a single sample in a study of T-cell memory formation after mild COVID-19. TCRdb used MiXCR to reprocess the 5' RACE reads, holding one entry per CDR3 protein. The sample gives 220,000 or so distinct CDR3 sequences, over 9% of which show up once; 3.5% is in the top ten. The specimen was PBMCs or a T cell subset sorted from them (not recorded which). The receptors come from a man younger than 30 who had mild COVID-19 (a few samples of this study predate the infection). Cell type and time point are not known. CDR3s include the opening cysteine and the closing phenylalanine or tryptophan. A D gene is named only where the DNA matches it firmly. Expanded clones get a size class; other rows say once, few or many, or leave the size out.

V gene: TRBV6-6
D gene: .
J gene: TRBJ1-2
clone size: .
CDR3 DNA: TGTGCCAGCAGTTACTCCCCAGGCTTTGCCTATGGCTACACCTTC
CDR3 protein: CASSYSPGFAYGYTF

V gene: TRBV7-2
D gene: .
J gene: TRBJ2-7
clone size: few
CDR3 DNA: TGTGCCAGCAGCCTAGGGACCCACCCCGGCTCCTACGAGCAGTACTTC
CDR3 protein: CASSLGTHPGSYEQYF

V gene: TRBV20-1
D gene: TRBD1
J gene: TRBJ2-5
clone size: few
CDR3 DNA: TGCAGTGCTAGCTTATTGGGACAGCACCAAGAGACCCAGTACTTC
CDR3 protein: CSASLLGQHQETQYF

V gene: TRBV20-1
D gene: TRBD1
J gene: TRBJ2-1
clone size: few
CDR3 DNA: TGCAGTGCTATTAGGACAGGCCCGCATGAGCAGTTCTTC
CDR3 protein: CSAIRTGPHEQFF

V gene: TRBV6-6
D gene: .
J gene: TRBJ1-6
clone size: .
CDR3 DNA: TGTGCCAGCAGTTATGGGACCGCCAGCTCCTATAATTCACCCCTCCACTTT
CDR3 protein: CASSYGTASSYNSPLHF

V gene: TRBV3-1
D gene: .
J gene: TRBJ1-2
clone size: few
CDR3 DNA: TGTGCCAGCAGCCATTGGAGCGCCTCCTCTAACTATGGCTACACCTTC
CDR3 protein: CASSHWSASSNYGYTF

V gene: TRBV12-3/TRBV12-4
D gene: TRBD1
J gene: TRBJ2-5
clone size: .
CDR3 DNA: TGTGCCAGCACACCAGGGGGCGCCGGGGAGACCCAGTACTTC
CDR3 protein: CASTPGGAGETQYF

V gene: TRBV12-3/TRBV12-4
D gene: .
J gene: TRBJ2-3
clone size: few
CDR3 DNA: TGTGCCAGCAGTACGGGACAACCTACCACAGATACGCAGTATTTT
CDR3 protein: CASSTGQPTTDTQYF

V gene: TRBV7-2
D gene: .
J gene: TRBJ2-1
clone size: .
CDR3 DNA: TGTGCCAGCAGCTTAGAAATCGAGGTTGAGCAGTTCTTC
CDR3 protein: CASSLEIEVEQFF

V gene: TRBV20-1
D gene: .
J gene: TRBJ1-1
clone size: few
CDR3 DNA: TGCAGTGCTAGAGGTCGGGGAACTTTCTTT
CDR3 protein: CSARGRGTFF

V gene: TRBV4-3
D gene: .
J gene: TRBJ2-2
clone size: few
CDR3 DNA: TGCGCCAGCAGCCAAGGGATGAAGGGTGGCAACACCGGGGAGCTGTTTTTT
CDR3 protein: CASSQGMKGGNTGELFF

V gene: TRBV7-2
D gene: .
J gene: TRBJ2-2
clone size: .
CDR3 DNA: TGTGCCAGCATTCGGGCCGGGGAGCTGTTTTTT
CDR3 protein: CASIRAGELFF

V gene: TRBV5-1
D gene: .
J gene: TRBJ1-1
clone size: many
CDR3 DNA: TGCGCCAGCAGCTTGGTGCCTCTCGGAAACACTGAAGCTTTCTTT
CDR3 protein: CASSLVPLGNTEAFF

V gene: TRBV21-1
D gene: .
J gene: TRBJ2-1
clone size: .
CDR3 DNA: TGTGCCAGCAGCAAGTGGCCCGGTCCCCGCAAGGGGCAGTTCTTC
CDR3 protein: CASSKWPGPRKGQFF

V gene: TRBV2
D gene: .
J gene: TRBJ2-7
clone size: .
CDR3 DNA: TGTGCCACCCAAAAACCGACTGGGTACGAGCAGTACTTC
CDR3 protein: CATQKPTGYEQYF

V gene: TRBV5-1
D gene: .
J gene: TRBJ2-1
clone size: many
CDR3 DNA: TGCGCCAGCAGCTTGTACCAGGGTAGGAATGAGCAGTTCTTC
CDR3 protein: CASSLYQGRNEQFF

V gene: TRBV12-3/TRBV12-4
D gene: TRBD1
J gene: TRBJ2-3
clone size: few
CDR3 DNA: TGTGCCAGCCTGGACAGGGGGCTAGATACGCAGTATTTT
CDR3 protein: CASLDRGLDTQYF

V gene: TRBV5-5
D gene: TRBD1
J gene: TRBJ1-1
clone size: few
CDR3 DNA: TGTGCCAGCAGCAAGGGACAGGGGGCTTGGAAAGCTTTCTTT
CDR3 protein: CASSKGQGAWKAFF

V gene: TRBV6-5
D gene: .
J gene: TRBJ1-5
clone size: .
CDR3 DNA: TGTGCCAGCAGTCAGGACCGGACTCAGACCCAGCATTTT
CDR3 protein: CASSQDRTQTQHF

V gene: TRBV12-3/TRBV12-4
D gene: .
J gene: TRBJ1-1
clone size: .
CDR3 DNA: TGTGCCAGCAGTTACCGGGACGGGAACACTGAAGCTTTCTTT
CDR3 protein: CASSYRDGNTEAFF

V gene: TRBV4-1
D gene: .
J gene: TRBJ2-1
clone size: many
CDR3 DNA: TGCGCCAGCAGCCAACCGACGCGGTCGAATGAGCAGTTCTTC
CDR3 protein: CASSQPTRSNEQFF

V gene: TRBV1
D gene: .
J gene: TRBJ1-5
clone size: few
CDR3 DNA: TGCACCAGCAGCCAAGATCACGGTAGTTCCAATCAGCCCCAGCATTTT
CDR3 protein: CTSSQDHGSSNQPQHF

V gene: TRBV4-1
D gene: .
J gene: TRBJ2-3
clone size: many
CDR3 DNA: TGCGCCAGCAGCCAAGGATCGGTAGGCACGCAGTATTTT
CDR3 protein: CASSQGSVGTQYF

V gene: TRBV19
D gene: .
J gene: TRBJ1-3
clone size: .
CDR3 DNA: TGTGCCAGTAGTATCATCGCAGCACTCTCTGGAAACACCATATATTTT
CDR3 protein: CASSIIAALSGNTIYF

V gene: TRBV5-1
D gene: .
J gene: TRBJ1-1
clone size: .
CDR3 DNA: TGCGCCAGCAGCTTGAGGGGCAGGGGAAGGACTGAAGCTTTCTTT
CDR3 protein: CASSLRGRGRTEAFF

V gene: TRBV29-1
D gene: TRBD1
J gene: TRBJ2-7
clone size: few
CDR3 DNA: TGCAGCGTGGGACAGGACCCCTACGAGCAGTACTTC
CDR3 protein: CSVGQDPYEQYF

V gene: TRBV5-1
D gene: TRBD1
J gene: TRBJ1-2
clone size: .
CDR3 DNA: TGCGCCAGCAGCACGAGACAGGGGGCGTCTGGTGGCTACACCTTC
CDR3 protein: CASSTRQGASGGYTF

V gene: TRBV20-1
D gene: .
J gene: TRBJ1-1
clone size: many
CDR3 DNA: TGCAGTGCTAGAAGTGGGACCACTGAAGCTTTCTTT
CDR3 protein: CSARSGTTEAFF

V gene: TRBV5-1
D gene: TRBD1
J gene: TRBJ2-3
clone size: many
CDR3 DNA: TGCGCCAGCAGCCCCGTCCCCGGGACAGGGGGCACAGATACGCAGTATTTT
CDR3 protein: CASSPVPGTGGTDTQYF

V gene: TRBV5-1
D gene: TRBD1
J gene: TRBJ1-5
clone size: few
CDR3 DNA: TGCGCCAGCAGTTTGGATACAGGGGGCGGCCAGCCCCAGCATTTT
CDR3 protein: CASSLDTGGGQPQHF

V gene: TRBV19
D gene: .
J gene: TRBJ2-2
clone size: few
CDR3 DNA: TGTGCCAGCAATCTTCGGAACACCGGGGAGCTGTTTTTT
CDR3 protein: CASNLRNTGELFF

V gene: TRBV18
D gene: .
J gene: TRBJ1-4
clone size: few
CDR3 DNA: TGTGCCAGCTCAGCCGAACTTAATGAAAAACTGTTTTTT
CDR3 protein: CASSAELNEKLFF

V gene: TRBV11-3
D gene: TRBD1
J gene: TRBJ2-2
clone size: .
CDR3 DNA: TGTGCCAGCAGCACCAGACAGGGGCCCGGGGAGCTGTTTTTT
CDR3 protein: CASSTRQGPGELFF

V gene: TRBV9
D gene: TRBD2
J gene: TRBJ2-3
clone size: .
CDR3 DNA: TGTGCCAGCAGCGTAGTTAGCGGGGGAGTTACAGATACGCAGTATTTT
CDR3 protein: CASSVVSGGVTDTQYF

V gene: TRBV7-8
D gene: .
J gene: TRBJ2-1
clone size: many
CDR3 DNA: TGTGCCAGCAGCTTAGCAGTCGGCAGCCCCCCTGAGCAGTTCTTC
CDR3 protein: CASSLAVGSPPEQFF

V gene: TRBV7-3
D gene: .
J gene: TRBJ2-2
clone size: many
CDR3 DNA: TGTGCCAGCAGCTTAATTAGGAGCACCGGGGAGCTGTTTTTT
CDR3 protein: CASSLIRSTGELFF

V gene: TRBV25-1
D gene: .
J gene: TRBJ2-7
clone size: .
CDR3 DNA: TGTGCCAGCAGTGACCTCACAGACTACCCCCACGAGCAGTACTTC
CDR3 protein: CASSDLTDYPHEQYF

V gene: TRBV6-1
D gene: TRBD1
J gene: TRBJ1-1
clone size: .
CDR3 DNA: TGTGCCAGCAGTGAAGACAGGGGCGACACTGAAGCTTTCTTT
CDR3 protein: CASSEDRGDTEAFF

V gene: TRBV4-3
D gene: .
J gene: TRBJ1-3
clone size: .
CDR3 DNA: TGCGCCAGCAGCAAGGGGAGGGGGACCTCTGGAAACACCATATATTTT
CDR3 protein: CASSKGRGTSGNTIYF

V gene: TRBV7-9
D gene: .
J gene: TRBJ2-2
clone size: few
CDR3 DNA: TGTGCCAGCAGCAGTAGGGAACCCGGGAACACCGGGGAGCTGTTTTTT
CDR3 protein: CASSSREPGNTGELFF

V gene: TRBV29-1
D gene: TRBD1
J gene: TRBJ1-2
clone size: few
CDR3 DNA: TGCAGCGTTGGGGCCCTCGACAGGGGGAAGAATGGCTACACCTTC
CDR3 protein: CSVGALDRGKNGYTF

V gene: TRBV6-2/TRBV6-3
D gene: .
J gene: TRBJ2-5
clone size: many
CDR3 DNA: TGTGCCAGCAGCAAGAGGGATTTCTGGGGGGAGACCCAGTACTTC
CDR3 protein: CASSKRDFWGETQYF

V gene: TRBV7-2
D gene: .
J gene: TRBJ2-1
clone size: .
CDR3 DNA: TGTGCCAGCAGCTCCTTGAGCGGCTGGGGGGAGCAGTTCTTC
CDR3 protein: CASSSLSGWGEQFF

V gene: TRBV20-1
D gene: .
J gene: TRBJ2-2
clone size: .
CDR3 DNA: TGCAGTGCTAGAACGGAGAACACCGGGGAGCTGTTTTTT
CDR3 protein: CSARTENTGELFF

V gene: TRBV28
D gene: TRBD1
J gene: TRBJ2-1
clone size: .
CDR3 DNA: TGTGCCAGCTCCTCCGGGACAGGGGGAAAAGAGCAGTTCTTC
CDR3 protein: CASSSGTGGKEQFF

V gene: TRBV3-1
D gene: .
J gene: TRBJ2-5
clone size: .
CDR3 DNA: TGTGCCAGCAGCCAAGGGACAGAGCAAGAGACCCAGTACTTC
CDR3 protein: CASSQGTEQETQYF

V gene: TRBV5-1
D gene: TRBD2
J gene: TRBJ2-2
clone size: .
CDR3 DNA: TGCGCCAGCATGGCTAGCGGTAACACCGGGGAGCTGTTTTTT
CDR3 protein: CASMASGNTGELFF

V gene: TRBV7-9
D gene: .
J gene: TRBJ1-1
clone size: .
CDR3 DNA: TGTGCCAGCAGCGCCACGTGGGACACTGAAGCTTTCTTT
CDR3 protein: CASSATWDTEAFF

V gene: TRBV6-5
D gene: TRBD1
J gene: TRBJ1-2
clone size: few
CDR3 DNA: TGTGCCAGCAGGTCAACGACAGGGGTATACTATGGCTACACCTTC
CDR3 protein: CASRSTTGVYYGYTF

V gene: TRBV6-2/TRBV6-3
D gene: TRBD1
J gene: TRBJ2-3
clone size: few
CDR3 DNA: TGTGCCAGCAGCCGAATAAGACAGGGGGCTTTAGCCACAGATACGCAGTATTTT
CDR3 protein: CASSRIRQGALATDTQYF

V gene: TRBV5-4
D gene: .
J gene: TRBJ2-1
clone size: .
CDR3 DNA: TGTGCCAGCAGCTTCAGGCAGGCCGGTGATGAGCAGTTCTTC
CDR3 protein: CASSFRQAGDEQFF

V gene: TRBV6-5
D gene: TRBD2
J gene: TRBJ2-5
clone size: few
CDR3 DNA: TGTGCCAGCAGAAGGACTAGACTAGAGACCCAGTACTTC
CDR3 protein: CASRRTRLETQYF

V gene: TRBV7-9
D gene: .
J gene: TRBJ1-5
clone size: few
CDR3 DNA: TGTGCCAGCAGTCCGGGCACCAATCAGCCCCAGCATTTT
CDR3 protein: CASSPGTNQPQHF

V gene: TRBV5-1
D gene: TRBD1
J gene: TRBJ2-3
clone size: many
CDR3 DNA: TGCGCCAGCAGCTTCGGGACAGCCTCCACAGATACGCAGTATTTT
CDR3 protein: CASSFGTASTDTQYF

V gene: TRBV7-2
D gene: .
J gene: TRBJ2-5
clone size: few
CDR3 DNA: TGTGCCAGCAGCCCTCGGATGGGTCAAGAGACCCAGTACTTC
CDR3 protein: CASSPRMGQETQYF

V gene: TRBV7-3
D gene: .
J gene: TRBJ1-1
clone size: .
CDR3 DNA: TGTGCCAGCAGCTTAATGAGCAGGGGTGTTCCCTCTGAAGCTTTCTTT
CDR3 protein: CASSLMSRGVPSEAFF

V gene: TRBV21-1
D gene: .
J gene: TRBJ2-5
clone size: few
CDR3 DNA: TGTGCCAGCAGCAAGGGGGGTACCAAAGAGACCCAGTACTTC
CDR3 protein: CASSKGGTKETQYF

V gene: TRBV19
D gene: TRBD2
J gene: TRBJ2-4
clone size: few
CDR3 DNA: TGTGCCAGTAACGATCGGGGGGGCCCGGGGGACATTCAGTACTTC
CDR3 protein: CASNDRGGPGDIQYF

V gene: TRBV6-6
D gene: .
J gene: TRBJ2-1
clone size: .
CDR3 DNA: TGTGCCAGCAGTTTCTCGGGAATTAACAATGAGCAGTTCTTC
CDR3 protein: CASSFSGINNEQFF